This is a list of T cell receptor beta chains from one sample in a study of cytomegalovirus exposure and HLA in healthy donors. Profiled with immunoSEQ multiplex PCR; TCRdb holds only in-frame clones, not every one. The profile shows about 200,000 clones, roughly 77% of them singletons. Sequences were obtained from PBMCs. These receptors were obtained from a woman aged 45-60 years in good health and CMV-seronegative. CDR3s include the opening cysteine and the closing phenylalanine or tryptophan. Fields, in order: D gene, clone size, V gene, J gene, CDR3 protein, CDR3 DNA. D genes are given only for firm matches. Clone size is shown for a subset of rows, as once, few, many or a class of expanded clone.

TRBD2	NA	TRBV6-5	TRBJ2-1	CASSYLAGTTYNEQFF	TGTGCCAGCAGTTACCTTGCCGGGACTACCTACAATGAGCAGTTCTTC
NA	NA	TRBV18	TRBJ2-1	CASSPLKEGNEQFF	TGTGCCAGCTCACCACTTAAGGAGGGCAATGAGCAGTTCTTC
TRBD1	NA	TRBV10-3	TRBJ2-5	CAISDSGMGTGLQETQYF	TGTGCCATCAGTGATTCAGGGATGGGGACAGGGCTACAAGAGACCCAGTACTTC
NA	NA	TRBV5-1	TRBJ2-7	CASSLGRGLSYEQYF	TGCGCCAGCAGCTTGGGGCGGGGCCTTTCCTACGAGCAGTACTTC
NA	NA	TRBV5-1	TRBJ1-1	CASTPLGGAPNTEAFF	TGCGCCAGCACCCCCTTGGGCGGGGCACCTAACACTGAAGCTTTCTTT
TRBD2	NA	TRBV4-3	TRBJ2-3	CASSQDIPSGSKDTQYF	TGCGCCAGCAGCCAAGATATCCCTAGCGGGAGTAAAGATACGCAGTATTTT
NA	NA	TRBV7-2	TRBJ2-1	CASSSDGGYNEQFF	TGTGCCAGCAGCTCCGACGGGGGATACAATGAGCAGTTCTTC
NA	once	TRBV6-6	TRBJ1-2	CASSPTLGLNGYTF	TGTGCCAGCAGCCCGACGTTGGGCCTGAATGGCTACACCTTC
TRBD1	NA	TRBV6-1	TRBJ1-2	CASSETGDLFGYTF	TGTGCCAGCAGTGAGACAGGGGACCTATTTGGCTACACCTTC
TRBD1	NA	TRBV27	TRBJ2-3	CASKRQGGTDTQYF	TGTGCCAGCAAACGACAGGGAGGCACAGATACGCAGTATTTT